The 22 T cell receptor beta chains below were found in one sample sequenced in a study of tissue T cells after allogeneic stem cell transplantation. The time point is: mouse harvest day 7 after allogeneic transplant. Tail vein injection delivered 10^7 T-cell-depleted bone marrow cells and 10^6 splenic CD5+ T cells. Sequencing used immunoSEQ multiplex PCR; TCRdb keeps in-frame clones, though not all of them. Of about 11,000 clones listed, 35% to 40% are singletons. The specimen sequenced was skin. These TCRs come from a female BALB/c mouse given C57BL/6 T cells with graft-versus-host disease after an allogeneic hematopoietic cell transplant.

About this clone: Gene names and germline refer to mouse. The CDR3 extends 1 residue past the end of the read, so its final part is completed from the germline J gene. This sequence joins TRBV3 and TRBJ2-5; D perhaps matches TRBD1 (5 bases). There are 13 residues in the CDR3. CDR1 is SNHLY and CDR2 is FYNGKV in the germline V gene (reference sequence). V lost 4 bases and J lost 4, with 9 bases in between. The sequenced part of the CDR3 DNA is TGTGCCAGCAGCTCTACAGGAAAAGACACCCAGTAC. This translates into CASSSTGKDTQY. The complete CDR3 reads CASSSTGKDTQYF. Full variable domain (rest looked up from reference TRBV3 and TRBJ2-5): GPKVLQIPSHQIIDMGQMVTLNCDPVSNHLYFYWYKQILGQQMEFLVNFYNGKVMEKSKLFKDQFSVERPDGSYFTLKIQPTALEDSAVYFCASSSTGKDTQYFGPGTRLLVL.

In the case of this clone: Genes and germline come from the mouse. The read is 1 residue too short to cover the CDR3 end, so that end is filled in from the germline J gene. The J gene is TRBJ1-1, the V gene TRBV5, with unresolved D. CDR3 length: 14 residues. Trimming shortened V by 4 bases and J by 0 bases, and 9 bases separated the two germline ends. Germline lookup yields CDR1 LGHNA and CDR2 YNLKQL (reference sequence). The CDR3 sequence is CASSPDNANTEVFF. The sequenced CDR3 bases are TGTGCCAGCAGCCCCGACAATGCAAACACAGAAGTCTTC.

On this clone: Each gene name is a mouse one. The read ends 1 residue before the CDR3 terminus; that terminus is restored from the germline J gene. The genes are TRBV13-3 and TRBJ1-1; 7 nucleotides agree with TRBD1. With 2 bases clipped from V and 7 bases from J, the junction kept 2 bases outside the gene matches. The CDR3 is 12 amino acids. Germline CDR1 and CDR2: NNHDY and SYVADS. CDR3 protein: CASSEDREEVFF. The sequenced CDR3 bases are TGTGCCAGCAGTGAAGACAGGGAAGAAGTCTTC.

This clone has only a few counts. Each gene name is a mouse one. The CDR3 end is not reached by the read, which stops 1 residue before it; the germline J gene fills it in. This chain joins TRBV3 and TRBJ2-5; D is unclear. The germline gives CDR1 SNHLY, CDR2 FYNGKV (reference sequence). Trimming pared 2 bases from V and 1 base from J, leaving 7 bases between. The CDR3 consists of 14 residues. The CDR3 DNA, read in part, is TGTGCCAGCAGCTTAAAGACTTACCAAGACACCCAGTAC. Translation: CASSLKTYQDTQY. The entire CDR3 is CASSLKTYQDTQYF.

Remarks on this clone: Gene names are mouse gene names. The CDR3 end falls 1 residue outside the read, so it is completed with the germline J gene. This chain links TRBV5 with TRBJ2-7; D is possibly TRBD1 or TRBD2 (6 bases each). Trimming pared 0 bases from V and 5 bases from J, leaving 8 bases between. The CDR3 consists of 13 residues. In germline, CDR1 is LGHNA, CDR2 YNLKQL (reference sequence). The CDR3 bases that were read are TGTGCCAGCAGCCAAGAGGGGGCGCATGAACAGTAC. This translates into CASSQEGAHEQY. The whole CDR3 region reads CASSQEGAHEQYF.

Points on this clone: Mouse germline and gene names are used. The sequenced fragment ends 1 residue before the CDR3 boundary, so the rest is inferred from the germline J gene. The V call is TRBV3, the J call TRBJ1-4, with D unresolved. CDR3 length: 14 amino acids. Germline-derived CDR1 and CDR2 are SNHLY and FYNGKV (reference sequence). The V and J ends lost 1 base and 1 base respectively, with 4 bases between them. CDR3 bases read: TGTGCCAGCAGCTTAGTGAATTCCAACGAAAGATTATTT. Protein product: CASSLVNSNERLF. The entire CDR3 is CASSLVNSNERLFF.

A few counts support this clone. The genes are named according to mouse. CDR3 DNA (partial): TGTGCCAGCAGCTCCCGGGACACCTATGAACAGTAC. It yields the protein CASSSRDTYEQY. From start to end, the CDR3 is CASSSRDTYEQYF. This sequence joins TRBV5 and TRBJ2-7; weak D call: TRBD1 (6 bases). The read is 1 residue too short to cover the CDR3 end, so that end is filled in from the germline J gene. Looked up from germline, CDR1 is LGHNA and CDR2 is YNLKQL (reference sequence). CDR3 length: 13 residues. The V and J ends lost 5 bases and 2 bases respectively, with 10 bases between them.

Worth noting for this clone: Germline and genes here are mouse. The CDR3 protein is CASSLAGGAEQFF. CDR3 DNA, as far as it was read: TGTGCCAGCAGCTTAGCAGGGGGTGCTGAGCAGTTC. This sequence joins TRBV3 and TRBJ2-1, with D maybe TRBD1 (6 bases). The CDR3 goes on 1 residue after the read ends, and that part is filled in from the germline J gene. The CDR3 runs to 13 residues. The V and J ends lost 0 bases and 6 bases respectively, with 6 bases between them. Germline-derived CDR1 and CDR2 are SNHLY and FYNGKV (reference sequence).

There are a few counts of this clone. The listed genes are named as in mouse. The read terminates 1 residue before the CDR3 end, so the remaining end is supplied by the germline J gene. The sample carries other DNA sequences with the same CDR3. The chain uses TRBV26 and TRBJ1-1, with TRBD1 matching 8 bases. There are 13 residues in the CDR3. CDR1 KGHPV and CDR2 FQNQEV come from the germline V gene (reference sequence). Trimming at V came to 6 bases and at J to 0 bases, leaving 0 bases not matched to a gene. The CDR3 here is CASRQGANTEVFF. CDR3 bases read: TGTGCCAGCAGACAGGGGGCAAACACAGAAGTCTTC.

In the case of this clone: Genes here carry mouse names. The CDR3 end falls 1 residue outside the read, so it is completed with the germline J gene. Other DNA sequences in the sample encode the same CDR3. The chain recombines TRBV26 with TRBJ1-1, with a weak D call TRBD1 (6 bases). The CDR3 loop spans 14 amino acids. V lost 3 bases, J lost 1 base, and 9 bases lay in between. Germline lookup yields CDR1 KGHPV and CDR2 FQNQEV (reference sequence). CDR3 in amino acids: CASSLGTSNTEVFF. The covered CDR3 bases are TGTGCCAGCAGTCTAGGGACATCGAACACAGAAGTCTTC.

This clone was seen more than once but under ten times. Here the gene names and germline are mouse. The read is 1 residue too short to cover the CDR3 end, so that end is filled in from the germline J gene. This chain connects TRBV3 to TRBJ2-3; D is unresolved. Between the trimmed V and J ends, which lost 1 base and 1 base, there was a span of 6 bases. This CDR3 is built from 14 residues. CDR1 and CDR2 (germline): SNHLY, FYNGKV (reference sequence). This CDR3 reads CASSLVAGAETLYF. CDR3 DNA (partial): TGTGCCAGCAGCTTAGTAGCGGGTGCAGAAACGCTGTAT.

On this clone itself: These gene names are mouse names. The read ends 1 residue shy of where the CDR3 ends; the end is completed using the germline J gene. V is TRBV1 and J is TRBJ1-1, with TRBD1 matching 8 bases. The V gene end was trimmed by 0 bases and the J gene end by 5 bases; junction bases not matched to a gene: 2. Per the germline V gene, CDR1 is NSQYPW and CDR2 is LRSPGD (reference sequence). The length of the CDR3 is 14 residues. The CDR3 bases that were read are TGCACCTGCAGTGCAGAGGGACAGGATACAGAAGTCTTC. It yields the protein CTCSAEGQDTEVF. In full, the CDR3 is CTCSAEGQDTEVFF.

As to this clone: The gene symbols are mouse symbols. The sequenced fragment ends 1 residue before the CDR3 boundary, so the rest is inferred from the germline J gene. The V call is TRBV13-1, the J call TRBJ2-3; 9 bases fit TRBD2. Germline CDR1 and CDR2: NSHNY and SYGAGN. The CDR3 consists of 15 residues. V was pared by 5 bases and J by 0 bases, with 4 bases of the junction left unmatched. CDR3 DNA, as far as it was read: TGTGCCAGCAGACTGGGGGGCCCTAGTGCAGAAACGCTGTAT. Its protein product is CASRLGGPSAETLY. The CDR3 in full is CASRLGGPSAETLYF.

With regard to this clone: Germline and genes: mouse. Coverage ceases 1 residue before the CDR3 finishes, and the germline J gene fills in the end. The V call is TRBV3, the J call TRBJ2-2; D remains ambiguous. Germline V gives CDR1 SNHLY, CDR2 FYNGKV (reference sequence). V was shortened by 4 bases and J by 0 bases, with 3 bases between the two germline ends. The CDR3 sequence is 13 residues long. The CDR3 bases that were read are TGTGCCAGCAGCTCTGCAAACACCGGGCAGCTCTAC. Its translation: CASSSANTGQLY. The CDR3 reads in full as CASSSANTGQLYF.

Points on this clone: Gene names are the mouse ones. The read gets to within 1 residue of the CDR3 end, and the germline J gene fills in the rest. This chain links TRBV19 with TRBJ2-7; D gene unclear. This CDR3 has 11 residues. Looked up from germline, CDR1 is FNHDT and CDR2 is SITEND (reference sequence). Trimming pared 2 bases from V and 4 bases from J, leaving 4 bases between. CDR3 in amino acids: CASSIGYEQYF. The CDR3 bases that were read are TGTGCCAGCAGTATTGGGTATGAACAGTAC.

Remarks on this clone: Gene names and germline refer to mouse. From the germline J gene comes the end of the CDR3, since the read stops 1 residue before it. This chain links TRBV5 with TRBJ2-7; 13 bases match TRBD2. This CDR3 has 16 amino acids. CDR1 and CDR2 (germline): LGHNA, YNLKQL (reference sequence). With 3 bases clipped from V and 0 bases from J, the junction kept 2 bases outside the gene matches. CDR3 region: CASSQGLGGSSYEQYF. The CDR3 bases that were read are TGTGCCAGCAGCCAGGGACTGGGGGGGAGCTCCTATGAACAGTAC.

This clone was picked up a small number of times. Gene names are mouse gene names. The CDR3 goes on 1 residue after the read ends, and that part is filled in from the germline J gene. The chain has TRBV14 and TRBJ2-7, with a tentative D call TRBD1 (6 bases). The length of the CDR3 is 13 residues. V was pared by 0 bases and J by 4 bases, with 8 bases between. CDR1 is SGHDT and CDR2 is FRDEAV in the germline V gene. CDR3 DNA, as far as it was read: TGTGCCAGCAGTTTCTTCAGGGGATATGAACAGTAC. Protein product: CASSFFRGYEQY. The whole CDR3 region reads CASSFFRGYEQYF.

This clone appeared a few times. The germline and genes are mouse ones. The chain's CDR3 is CASSLDWGGYAEQFF. The part of the CDR3 DNA that was read is TGTGCCAGCAGTCTCGACTGGGGGGGCTATGCTGAGCAGTTC. The chain combines TRBV26 with TRBJ2-1, with 11 bases matching TRBD2. Read sequence stops 1 residue before the CDR3 end, and the germline J gene provides the missing end. CDR1 and CDR2 from the germline V gene are KGHPV and FQNQEV (reference sequence). Trimming removed 3 bases from V and 3 bases from J; junction bases left unmatched: 1. The CDR3 extends over 15 amino acids.

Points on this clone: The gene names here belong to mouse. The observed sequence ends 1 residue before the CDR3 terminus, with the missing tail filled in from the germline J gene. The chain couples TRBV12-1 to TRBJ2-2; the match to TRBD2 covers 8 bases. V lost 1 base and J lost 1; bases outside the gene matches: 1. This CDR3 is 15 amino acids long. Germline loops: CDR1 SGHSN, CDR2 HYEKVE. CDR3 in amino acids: CASSLGGLNTGQLYF. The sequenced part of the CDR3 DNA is TGTGCCAGCTCTCTGGGGGGGCTAAACACCGGGCAGCTCTAC.

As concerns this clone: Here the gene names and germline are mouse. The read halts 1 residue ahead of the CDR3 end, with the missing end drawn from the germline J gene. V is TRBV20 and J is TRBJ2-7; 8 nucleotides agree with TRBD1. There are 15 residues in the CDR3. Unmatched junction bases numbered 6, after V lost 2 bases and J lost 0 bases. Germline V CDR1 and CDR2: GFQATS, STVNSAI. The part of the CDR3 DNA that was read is TGTGGTGCTAGGTCGACAGGGGTAAGCTCCTATGAACAGTAC. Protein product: CGARSTGVSSYEQY. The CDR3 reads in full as CGARSTGVSSYEQYF.

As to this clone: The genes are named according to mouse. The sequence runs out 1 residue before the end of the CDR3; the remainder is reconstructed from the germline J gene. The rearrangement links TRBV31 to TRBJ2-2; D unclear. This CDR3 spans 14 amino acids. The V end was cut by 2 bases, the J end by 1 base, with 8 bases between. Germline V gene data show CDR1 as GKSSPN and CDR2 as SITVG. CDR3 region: CAWSDGENTGQLYF. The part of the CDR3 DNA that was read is TGTGCCTGGAGTGACGGGGAAAACACCGGGCAGCTCTAC. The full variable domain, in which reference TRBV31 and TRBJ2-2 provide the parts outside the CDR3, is AQTIHQWPVAEIKAVGSPLSLGCTIKGKSSPNLYWYWQATGGTLQQLFYSITVGQVESVVQLNLSASRPKDDQFILSTEKLLLSHSGFYLCAWSDGENTGQLYFGEGSKLTVL.

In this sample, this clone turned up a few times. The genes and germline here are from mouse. The CDR3 reads CASSLETGATEVFF. The part of the CDR3 DNA that was read is TGTGCAAGCAGCTTAGAGACAGGGGCTACAGAAGTCTTC. This chain connects TRBV16 to TRBJ1-1, with 8 bases aligning to TRBD1. Read data end 1 residue before the CDR3 end; the end is taken from the germline J gene. Germline CDR1 and CDR2: SGHSA and FRNQAP. The CDR3 spans 14 residues. The V gene end was trimmed by 0 bases and the J gene end by 5 bases; junction bases not matched to a gene: 2.